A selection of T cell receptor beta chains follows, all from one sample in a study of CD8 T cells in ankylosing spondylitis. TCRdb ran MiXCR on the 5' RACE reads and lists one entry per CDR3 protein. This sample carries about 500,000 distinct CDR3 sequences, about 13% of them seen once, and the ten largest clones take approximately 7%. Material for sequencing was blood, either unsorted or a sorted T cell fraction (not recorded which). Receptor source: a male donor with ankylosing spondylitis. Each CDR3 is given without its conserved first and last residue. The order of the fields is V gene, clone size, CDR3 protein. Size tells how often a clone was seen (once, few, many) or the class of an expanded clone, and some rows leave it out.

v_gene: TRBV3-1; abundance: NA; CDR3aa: ASSQGRNGGELF
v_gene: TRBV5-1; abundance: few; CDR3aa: ASSLAGGGRNEQF
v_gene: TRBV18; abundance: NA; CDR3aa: ASSRGSVTNEKLF
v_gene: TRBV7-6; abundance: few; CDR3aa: ASSLGDNYYSGNTIY
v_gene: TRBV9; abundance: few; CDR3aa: ASSPGDRSAGELF
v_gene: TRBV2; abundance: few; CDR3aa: ASRGDRDTDTQY
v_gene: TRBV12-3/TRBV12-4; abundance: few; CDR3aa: ASTSLTGFDEQF
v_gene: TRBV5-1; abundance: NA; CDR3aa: ASRIPSGGAENYGYT
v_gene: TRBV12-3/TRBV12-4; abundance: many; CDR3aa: ASSSDRGEEKLF
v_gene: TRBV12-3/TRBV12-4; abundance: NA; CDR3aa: ASSLSGWSNQPQH
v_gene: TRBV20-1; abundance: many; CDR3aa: SARNDEQF
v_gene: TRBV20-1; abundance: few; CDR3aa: SARGEQGSGMNTEAF
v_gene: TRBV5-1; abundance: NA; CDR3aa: ASSKVPGQGRGTEAF